The source of this TCR beta chain is a study of T cell repertoires in cytomegalovirus infection. Looking at the study overall: Public TCR beta signatures were indicative of both CMV infection and a matching HLA type.

A remark on this clonotype: Its specificity is not known.

TCRdb re-called the reads through MiXCR, storing one row per CDR3 protein. This sample carries approximately 1,000,000 distinct CDR3 sequences, approximately 31% of them seen once, and the ten largest clones take 11% to 15%. V lost 6 bases and J 4 bases, leaving 9 bases between the germline ends. The CDR3 consists of 12 residues. Germline V CDR1 and CDR2: LNHDA, SQIVND (reference sequence). This receptor was taken from a human donor in good health (CMV status not recorded). Some clones in this sample may be carry-over from other donors' samples. Here the sequenced sample was cultured CD8+ T cells from PBMCs, taken from culture after CMV antigen stimulation. This chain connects TRBV19 to TRBJ1-1; no clear D. This CDR3 is CASRDSGTEAFF. CDR3 coding DNA: TGTGCCAGTAGGGACTCGGGCACTGAAGCTTTCTTT. The full variable domain, its missing parts supplied by reference TRBV19 and TRBJ1-1, is DGGITQSPKYLFRKEGQNVTLSCEQNLNHDAMYWYRQDPGQGLRLIYYSQIVNDFQKGDIAEGYSVSREKKESFPLTVTSAQKNPTAFYLCASRDSGTEAFFGQGTRLTVV.